The 7 T cell receptor beta chains reported below all come from one sample, sequenced in a study of cytomegalovirus exposure and HLA in healthy donors. In the PCR, 60 Vbeta and 13 Jbeta primers were used. Repertoires were generated with immunoSEQ multiplex PCR, while TCRdb's copy carries only in-frame clones and drops some. This table holds 50,000 to 65,000 clones, around 75% found once. Sequencing used PBMCs. The receptors shown here come from a woman aged 40-49 years in good health and CMV-seropositive.

This clone was detected once. This chain uses TRBV9 with TRBJ1-2; TRBD1 matches 10 bases. Trimming at V came to 3 bases and at J to 5 bases, leaving 7 bases not matched to a gene. Per the germline V gene, CDR1 is SGDLS and CDR2 is YYNGEE. This CDR3 is built from 15 residues. The DNA for the CDR3 is TGTGCCAGCAGCGCCTTGACAGGGGGCCCTTATGGCTACACCTTC. Translating it yields CASSALTGGPYGYTF.

This clone was detected a few times. The CDR3 is CASSFWPPGQGYYGYTF. As DNA, the CDR3 is TGTGCCAGCAGTTTTTGGCCCCCCGGACAGGGATACTATGGCTACACCTTC. The V gene is TRBV27, the J gene TRBJ1-2; TRBD1 aligns across 8 bases. J lost 3 bases, V lost 3 bases, and 12 bases had no gene match. The CDR3 sequence is 17 residues long. Germline V CDR1 and CDR2: MNHEY, SMNVEV (reference sequence).

V gene TRBV27 combines with J gene TRBJ1-4, with D possibly matching TRBD1 (5 bases). The germline V gene has CDR1 MNHEY and CDR2 SMNVEV (reference sequence). V was shortened by 6 bases and J by 6 bases, with 17 bases between the two germline ends. The CDR3 is made up of 15 amino acids. The CDR3 nucleotides read TGTGCCAGCAGCCCCGGGGGTGCGATGGATGAAAAACTGTTTTTT. Its protein is CASSPGGAMDEKLFF.

In this sample, this clone turned up a few times. At one boundary the junction diverges from the germline segment, which might be a read error. This rearrangement joins TRBV7-9 to TRBJ2-1; 9 bases are shared with TRBD2. The CDR3 extends over 14 amino acids. Germline CDR1 is SEHNR and CDR2 is FQNEAQ (reference sequence). CDR3 sequence: CSSSWTSAAPEQFF. CDR3 nucleotide sequence: TGTTCCAGCAGCTGGACTAGCGCGGCCCCTGAGCAGTTCTTC.

The rearrangement links TRBV7-2 to TRBJ1-1; D not resolved. Germline V gene data show CDR1 as SGHTA and CDR2 as FQGNSA. Trimming shortened V by 5 bases and J by 0 bases, and 7 bases separated the two germline ends. CDR3 length: 13 residues. The CDR3 nucleotides are TGTGCCAGCAGCCAACAGTTGAACACTGAAGCTTTCTTT. This gives the protein CASSQQLNTEAFF.

The chain has TRBV15 and TRBJ2-2; D is perhaps TRBD1 (5 bases). Deletions cut 0 bases from V and 4 bases from J, with 15 bases between. This CDR3 has 17 residues. Germline CDR1 reads LNHNV; CDR2 reads YYDKDF (reference sequence). The CDR3 sequence is CATSRDPQGTGTGELFF. CDR3 sequence (DNA): TGTGCCACCAGCAGAGATCCCCAGGGCACGGGCACCGGGGAGCTGTTTTTT. The complete variable domain, with remaining parts taken from reference TRBV15 and TRBJ2-2, reads DAMVIQNPRYQVTQFGKPVTLSCSQTLNHNVMYWYQQKSSQAPKLLFHYYDKDFNNEADTPDNFQSRRPNTSFCFLDIRSPGLGDTAMYLCATSRDPQGTGTGELFFGEGSRLTVL.

The chain has TRBV30 and TRBJ2-6; TRBD1 aligns across 7 bases. With 7 bases clipped from V and 4 bases from J, the junction kept 13 bases outside the gene matches. The CDR3 totals 16 residues. Looked up from germline, CDR1 is GTSNPN and CDR2 is SVGIG (reference sequence). Here the CDR3 DNA reads TGTGCCTCCGAGGGCGGCAGGGGGACAGGGGCCAACGTCCTGACTTTC. Protein sequence: CASEGGRGTGANVLTF.